This TCR beta chain derives from a study of blood T cell repertoires in COVID-19. Germline CDR1 is SGHTA and CDR2 is FQGNSA. The CDR3 sequence is 14 residues long. Trimming cost V 5 bases and J 3 bases, with 13 bases left between them. Participants were aged roughly 18 to 90 years, lived in roughly 25 US areas, and enrolled virtually. Categorization into cohorts depended on clinical history that participants reported. Sequenced by immunoSEQ multiplex PCR; TCRdb stores in-frame clones only, minus some. Among over 350,000 clones listed, around 90% were seen once. The chain combines TRBV7-2 with TRBJ1-1, with a possible D match to TRBD1 (6 bases). The sequence derives from a young woman with acute COVID-19. The source material was PBMCs or T cells enriched from blood (not recorded which). The CDR3 region has the DNA TGTGCCAGCAGCCTCAACCCAGGGGACACTGAAGCTTTCTTT. It is translated as CASSLNPGDTEAFF. Full variable domain (missing parts from reference TRBV7-2 and TRBJ1-1): GAGVSQSPSNKVTEKGKDVELRCDPISGHTALYWYRQSLGQGLEFLIYFQGNSAPDKSGLPSDRFSAERTGGSVSTLTIQRTQQEDSAVYLCASSLNPGDTEAFFGQGTRLTVV.